Each of the 30 T cell receptor beta chains below was sequenced from the same sample in a study of T cells in Graves' hyperthyroidism and ophthalmopathy. Amplified TCR beta CDR3 regions derived from RNA transcripts. The HTBI set primed first-round TCR CDR3 RT-PCR. TCRdb itself ran the multiplex PCR reads through MiXCR, one entry per CDR3 protein. The sample includes 300,000 to 400,000 distinct CDR3 sequences, 15% to 20% of them seen just once. The sequencing sample was made of blood. These TCRs come from a woman aged 50 to 60 with Graves' hyperthyroidism.

There are many counts of this clonotype. The chain has TRBV20-1 and TRBJ1-2; TRBD1 aligns across 8 bases. Germline V lookup: CDR1 DFQATT, CDR2 SNEGSKA (reference sequence). J gave up 1 base and V 5 bases, and 6 bases lay outside the gene matches. The CDR3 length is 14 residues. The CDR3 spells CSAGQGSVNYGYTF. CDR3 DNA: TGCAGTGCTGGACAGGGATCGGTTAACTATGGCTACACCTTC.

This chain connects TRBV7-9 to TRBJ2-1; 10 bases are shared with TRBD2. Looked up from germline, CDR1 is SEHNR and CDR2 is FQNEAQ (reference sequence). The junction had 4 bases not matched to a gene; V was cut back by 5 bases and J by 3 bases. This CDR3 region has 15 residues. The CDR3 DNA follows: TGTGCCAGCAGCATTAGCGGGGGGTTCTACAATGAGCAGTTCTTC. It yields the protein CASSISGGFYNEQFF.

This clonotype was seen at least ten times. The V and J genes are TRBV2 and TRBJ1-2, with 11 nucleotides matching TRBD1. CDR1 SNHLY and CDR2 FYNNEI come from the germline V gene. CDR3 length equals 14 residues. With 6 bases clipped from V and 4 bases from J, the junction kept 4 bases outside the gene matches. The CDR3 spells CASSGTGGSYGYTF. CDR3 nucleotide sequence: TGTGCCAGCAGCGGGACAGGGGGTAGCTATGGCTACACCTTC.

The sample holds a few counts of this clonotype. The V and J genes are TRBV5-6 and TRBJ1-1, with a tentative D call TRBD1 (6 bases). Trimming pared 4 bases from V and 3 bases from J, leaving 10 bases between. CDR1 and CDR2 (germline): SGHDT, YYEEEE. The CDR3 has 13 amino acids. For the CDR3, the DNA is TGTGCCAGCAGCCCCCGGGGGCACACTGAAGCTTTCTTT. This encodes CASSPRGHTEAFF. The whole variable domain, filled in from reference TRBV5-6 and TRBJ1-1, reads DAGVTQSPTHLIKTRGQQVTLRCSPKSGHDTVSWYQQALGQGPQFIFQYYEEEERQRGNFPDRFSGHQFPNYSSELNVNALLLGDSALYLCASSPRGHTEAFFGQGTRLTVV.

The V and J genes are TRBV14 and TRBJ1-2; D perhaps matches TRBD1 (5 bases). Germline V gene data show CDR1 as SGHDN and CDR2 as FVKESK. V was shortened by 4 bases and J by 1 base, with 13 bases between the two germline ends. The CDR3 extends over 15 amino acids. CDR3 region: CASSRGTPNNYGYTF. The DNA of the CDR3 is TGTGCCAGCAGCCGCGGGACGCCGAATAACTATGGCTACACCTTC.

This clonotype was seen at least ten times. The chain carries TRBV11-2 and TRBJ2-3, with 9 bases fitting TRBD2. Germline CDR1 is SGHAT and CDR2 is FQNNGV. This CDR3 is 18 amino acids long. The junction had 13 bases not matched to a gene; V was cut back by 2 bases and J by 4 bases. Written as DNA, the CDR3 is TGTGCCAGCAGCTTAATAGACTCGGGACTAGCCGGGGCAGATACGCAGTATTTT. It is translated as CASSLIDSGLAGADTQYF.

This chain joins TRBV6-2 or TRBV6-3 and TRBJ1-5; tentative D call: TRBD1 (5 bases). V lost 2 bases and J 5 bases, leaving 10 bases between the germline ends. CDR3 length: 14 amino acids. The germline V gene encodes CDR1 MNHEY and CDR2 SVGEGT. Here the CDR3 reads CASSYSGRDQPQHF. The CDR3 nucleotides are TGTGCCAGCAGTTACAGTGGCAGGGATCAGCCCCAGCATTTT.

At least ten counts were recorded for this clonotype. Here the CDR3 DNA reads TGTGCCAGCAGCTTAAGCCCATCTAGCACAGATACGCAGTATTTT. As protein: CASSLSPSSTDTQYF. This chain uses TRBV13 with TRBJ2-3, with no clear D. Trimming shortened V by 2 bases and J by 0 bases, and 9 bases separated the two germline ends. The germline gives CDR1 PRHDT, CDR2 FYEKMQ (reference sequence). This CDR3 is built from 15 residues.

This clonotype was seen repeatedly, ten times or more. The chain carries TRBV5-1 and TRBJ2-7, with D uncertain. The germline gives CDR1 SGHRS, CDR2 YFSETQ. Trimming stripped 2 bases from V and 5 bases from J, with 14 bases between. This CDR3 is 14 amino acids long. The CDR3 sequence is CASSFWESTHEQYF. The CDR3 DNA reads as TGCGCCAGCAGCTTTTGGGAATCGACCCACGAGCAGTACTTC.

The chain carries TRBV10-3 and TRBJ1-4, with no clear D. Germline V gene data show CDR1 as ENHRY and CDR2 as SYGVKD. V was cut by 1 base and J by 2 bases, with 11 bases left in between. This CDR3 spans 16 amino acids. In nucleotides, the CDR3 is TGTGCCATCAGTGAGTTCCCACCGGAGACTAATGAAAAACTGTTTTTT. It translates to CAISEFPPETNEKLFF.

This clonotype was observed a few times. In DNA, the CDR3 is TGTGCCAGCAGCTCCAGCGTAGAGACCCAGTACTTC. Its translation: CASSSSVETQYF. The chain carries TRBV7-9 and TRBJ2-5; no clear D gene. The ends were cut back, 4 bases at V and 4 bases at J, with 7 bases in the middle. The germline CDR1 and CDR2 sequences are SEHNR and FQNEAQ (reference sequence). The CDR3 loop spans 12 amino acids. The variable domain in full, completed from reference TRBV7-9 and TRBJ2-5, reads DTGVSQNPRHKITKRGQNVTFRCDPISEHNRLYWYRQTLGQGPEFLTYFQNEAQLEKSRLLSDRFSAERPKGSFSTLEIQRTEQGDSAMYLCASSSSVETQYFGPGTRLLVL.

In its sample, this clonotype was seen many times. DNA for the CDR3: TGTGCCAGCAGTTACCTCCCGGGACGGGGGAACACTGAAGCTTTCTTT. Its translation: CASSYLPGRGNTEAFF. The chain has TRBV6-6 and TRBJ1-1; the D gene is possibly TRBD1 (5 bases). Deletions cut 2 bases from V and 1 base from J, with 14 bases between. The CDR3 consists of 16 residues. Germline V gene sequence: CDR1 MNHNY, CDR2 SVGAGI (reference sequence).

The chain joins TRBV20-1 to TRBJ2-5; TRBD1 matches 8 bases. The junction had 11 bases not matched to a gene; V was cut back by 6 bases and J by 2 bases. The germline CDR1 and CDR2 sequences are DFQATT and SNEGSKA (reference sequence). The CDR3 length is 15 residues. As DNA, the CDR3 is TGCAGTGCCGCGGAGGCCAGGGGGCAACAAGAGACCCAGTACTTC. It translates to CSAAEARGQQETQYF.

The gene calls are TRBV10-2 and TRBJ2-3; 7 bases agree with TRBD2. Trimming removed 6 bases from V and 5 bases from J; junction bases left unmatched: 8. Germline CDR1 reads WSHSY; CDR2 reads SAAADI. The CDR3 is 14 amino acids. The CDR3 region has the DNA TGCGCCAGCAGGGGGACTACCGGAGGAGATACGCAGTATTTT. Translated: CASRGTTGGDTQYF.

In this sample, this clonotype turned up many times. This chain joins TRBV2 and TRBJ2-3, with 14 bases lining up with TRBD2. This CDR3 region has 18 residues. V was clipped by 7 bases and J by 2 bases; unmatched bases: 11. The V gene's germline CDR1 is SNHLY and CDR2 FYNNEI. The CDR3 loop is CASMPPGTSGGITDTQYF. The DNA of the CDR3 is TGTGCCAGCATGCCTCCGGGGACTAGCGGGGGTATCACAGATACGCAGTATTTT.

This rearrangement joins TRBV3-1 to TRBJ2-3, with D possibly being TRBD2 (7 bases). V was trimmed by 4 bases and J by 6 bases, leaving 17 bases between them. CDR1 and CDR2 (germline): LGHDT, YNNKEL (reference sequence). This CDR3 has 15 amino acids. The CDR3 sequence is CASSRGGGAADTQYF. DNA of the CDR3: TGTGCCAGCAGCCGAGGTGGGGGGGCCGCCGATACGCAGTATTTT.

The chain links TRBV7-2 to TRBJ1-5; possibly TRBD1 for D (5 bases). In germline, CDR1 is SGHTA, CDR2 FQGNSA. This CDR3 contains 15 residues. V shed 1 base and J shed 6 bases, with 13 bases lying between them. The CDR3 DNA sequence: TGTGCCAGCAGCTTAGTGTCGGGGCTTGGTCAGCCCCAGCATTTT. Protein: CASSLVSGLGQPQHF.

This clonotype was recorded at least ten times. The rearrangement joins TRBV12-3 or TRBV12-4 to TRBJ1-1; no reliable D call. The CDR3 is made up of 14 amino acids. The V and J ends lost 2 bases and 5 bases respectively, with 12 bases between them. CDR3 amino acids: CASSLREKKTEAFF. DNA for the CDR3: TGTGCCAGCAGTTTAAGGGAGAAGAAGACTGAAGCTTTCTTT.

This rearrangement joins TRBV7-9 to TRBJ2-7; 11 nucleotides agree with TRBD1. The CDR3 length is 15 residues. Trimming cost V 5 bases and J 1 base; bases outside gene matches: 4. CDR1 SEHNR and CDR2 FQNEAQ come from the germline V gene (reference sequence). This chain's CDR3 is CASSPGTGGSYEQYV. Written as DNA, the CDR3 is TGTGCCAGCAGCCCAGGGACAGGGGGTTCCTACGAGCAGTACGTC.

V and J are TRBV6-1 and TRBJ2-7, with TRBD1 identical over 10 bases. This CDR3 region has 15 residues. Germline lookup yields CDR1 MNHNS and CDR2 SASEGT. Here the CDR3 DNA reads TGTGCCAGCCGTGACCCGGGACAGGGGTCGGGGGAGCAGTACGTC. It is translated as CASRDPGQGSGEQYV.

The J gene is TRBJ1-2, the V gene TRBV5-6, with no clear D. V was cut by 4 bases and J by 3 bases, with 19 bases left in between. CDR1 SGHDT and CDR2 YYEEEE come from the germline V gene. The CDR3 runs to 16 residues. CDR3 DNA sequence: TGTGCCAGCAGCCAGCGGTTTGCAGGTCCTGACTATGGCTACACCTTC. Protein product: CASSQRFAGPDYGYTF.

The gene calls are TRBV6-1 and TRBJ2-5, with no clear D. The CDR3 runs 13 residues. V was shortened by 5 bases and J by 1 base, with 8 bases between the two germline ends. Germline assignment: CDR1 MNHNS and CDR2 SASEGT. CDR3 residues: CASSSTVQETQYF. The DNA for the CDR3 is TGTGCCAGCAGTTCGACGGTCCAAGAGACCCAGTACTTC.

This clonotype was observed at least ten times. This chain joins TRBV9 and TRBJ1-2; no reliable D call. This CDR3 is built from 13 residues. Per the germline V gene, CDR1 is SGDLS and CDR2 is YYNGEE. Trimming left V 3 bases short and J 4 bases short, with 10 bases between. CDR3 sequence (DNA): TGTGCCAGCAGCGCGCTAACGGGCTATGGCTACACCTTC. Translated: CASSALTGYGYTF.

This clonotype was seen ten or more times. The genes are TRBV5-1 and TRBJ2-1, with D hard to call. The germline V gene has CDR1 SGHRS and CDR2 YFSETQ. V was shortened by 3 bases and J by 5 bases, with 9 bases between the two germline ends. The CDR3 has 13 amino acids. CDR3 residues: CASSSSPHNEQFF. CDR3 nucleotide sequence: TGCGCCAGCAGCTCCTCACCACACAATGAGCAGTTCTTC.

In this sample, this clonotype turned up many times. The chain combines TRBV6-5 with TRBJ1-1, with D hard to call. CDR1 and CDR2 (germline): MNHEY, SVGAGI. Deletions cut 2 bases from V and 7 bases from J, with 8 bases between. CDR3 size: 12 residues. CDR3 sequence: CASSYNGIEAFF. In nucleotides, the CDR3 is TGTGCCAGCAGTTACAACGGGATTGAAGCTTTCTTT.

This clonotype was counted many times. The chain employs TRBV28 and TRBJ2-5, with D perhaps matching TRBD1 (5 bases). V lost 5 bases to trimming and J lost 5 bases, with 15 bases between them. CDR1 is MDHEN, CDR2 SYDVKM, per germline. The CDR3 runs to 14 residues. CDR3: CASSPSTVGETQYF. The CDR3 coding sequence is TGTGCCAGCAGTCCATCGACAGTCGGGGAGACCCAGTACTTC.

The gene calls are TRBV5-1 and TRBJ2-3; tentative D call: TRBD2 (6 bases). From germline, CDR1 is SGHRS and CDR2 YFSETQ. Trimming shortened V by 7 bases and J by 5 bases, and 17 bases separated the two germline ends. The CDR3 is 14 residues long. The CDR3 DNA reads as TGCGCCAGCCGGCCCTTGGGCGGGGAAGATACGCAGTATTTT. This encodes CASRPLGGEDTQYF.

V gene TRBV9 combines with J gene TRBJ2-1, with 7 bases that match TRBD1. CDR3 size: 14 residues. Germline V lookup: CDR1 SGDLS, CDR2 YYNGEE. The V gene end was trimmed by 2 bases and the J gene end by 5 bases; junction bases not matched to a gene: 4. CDR3 nucleotides: TGTGCCAGCAGCGTGGAGACAGGGCACAATGAGCAGTTCTTC. Translated: CASSVETGHNEQFF.

This rearrangement joins TRBV6-1 to TRBJ1-1; D perhaps matches TRBD1 (5 bases). CDR3 length: 11 amino acids. Germline CDR1 reads MNHNS; CDR2 reads SASEGT. V lost 3 bases and J 10 bases, leaving 9 bases between the germline ends. CDR3 residues: CASSEVGRAFF. CDR3 DNA sequence: TGTGCCAGCAGTGAGGTGGGACGAGCTTTCTTT.

The rearrangement joins TRBV5-1 to TRBJ2-5, with D tentatively TRBD2 (6 bases). The length of the CDR3 is 15 residues. CDR1 and CDR2 (germline): SGHRS, YFSETQ. V gave up 3 bases and J gave up 0 bases, with 12 bases separating them. This CDR3 reads CASSSTGDYQETQYF. CDR3 nucleotide sequence: TGCGCCAGCAGCTCCACGGGGGATTACCAAGAGACCCAGTACTTC. Supplemented by reference TRBV5-1 and TRBJ2-5, the full variable domain reads KAGVTQTPRYLIKTRGQQVTLSCSPISGHRSVSWYQQTPGQGLQFLFEYFSETQRNKGNFPGRFSGRQFSNSRSEMNVSTLELGDSALYLCASSSTGDYQETQYFGPGTRLLVL.